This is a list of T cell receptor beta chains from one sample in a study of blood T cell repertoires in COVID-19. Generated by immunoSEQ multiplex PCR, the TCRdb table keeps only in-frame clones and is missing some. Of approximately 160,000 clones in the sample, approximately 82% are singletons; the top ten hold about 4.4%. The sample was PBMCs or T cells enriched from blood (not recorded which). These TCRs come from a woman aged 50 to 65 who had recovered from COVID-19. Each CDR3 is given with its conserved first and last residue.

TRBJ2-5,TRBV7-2,CASSSPGGLAEETQYF
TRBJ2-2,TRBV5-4,CASSLRQGAGTGELFF
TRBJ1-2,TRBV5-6,CASSPGGGYTF
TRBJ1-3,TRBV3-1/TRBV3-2,CASRRRGGSGNTIYF
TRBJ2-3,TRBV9,CASSRTADTDTQYF
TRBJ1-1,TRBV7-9,CASRTGGTEAFF
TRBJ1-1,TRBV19,CASSPGTEAFF
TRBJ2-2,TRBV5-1,CASSFPGSPTGELFF
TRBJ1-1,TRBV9,CASSARNTGNTEAFF
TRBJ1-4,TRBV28,CASSKQGAYEKLFF
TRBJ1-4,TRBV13,CASSLGPNPKLFF
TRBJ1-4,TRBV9,CASSVAGAQGKLFF
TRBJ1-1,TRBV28,CASSAVPGTANTEAFF
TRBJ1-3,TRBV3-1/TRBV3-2,CASSQDRVPDTIYF
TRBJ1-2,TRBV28,CASSLQAAPAGYTF
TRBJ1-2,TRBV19,CASDQEDYGYTF
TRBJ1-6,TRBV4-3,CASSQKREQLNSPLHF
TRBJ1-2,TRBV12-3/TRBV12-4,CASRRFGVFYTF
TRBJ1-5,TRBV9,CASSVGGEGSQPQHF
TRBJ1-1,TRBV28,CASSLAGPEAFF
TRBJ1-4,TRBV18,CASSPGLNEKLFF
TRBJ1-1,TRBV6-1,CASSESTGLRAFF
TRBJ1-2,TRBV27,CASSFSPQGADYGYTF
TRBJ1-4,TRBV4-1,CASSQDGALFNEKLFF
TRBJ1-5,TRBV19,CASRPGGGRSNQPQHF
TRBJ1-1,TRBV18,CASSDVIRGFF
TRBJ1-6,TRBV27,CASHRDRYNSPLHF
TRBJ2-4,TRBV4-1,CASSQGLAGVIGKNIQYF
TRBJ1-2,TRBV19,CASSIPGQLYGYTF
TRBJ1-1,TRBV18,CASSPGTNTEAFF
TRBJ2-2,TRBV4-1,CASSQGHTSNTGELFF
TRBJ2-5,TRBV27,CASSFAAGLTQETQYF
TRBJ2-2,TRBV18,CASSSRQGDTGELFF
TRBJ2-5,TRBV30,CAWAALAGRETQYF
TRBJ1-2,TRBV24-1,CATRGDTTNGYTF
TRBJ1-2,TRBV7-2,CASSPDRAANYGYTF
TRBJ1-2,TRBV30,CAWSFIHSTADYGYTF
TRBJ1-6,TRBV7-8,CASSLQGGNSPLHF
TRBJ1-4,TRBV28,CASSSGQGTEKLFF